This TCR beta chain derives from a study of OX40 agonist ivuxolimab in advanced cancers. With respect to this clone: Its specificity is not known.

TCRdb's copy holds only in-frame clones and misses some; the assay was immunoSEQ multiplex PCR. The sample yields some 83,000 clones, 90% to 95% seen once. V lost 6 bases, J lost 0 bases, and 10 bases lay in between. The CDR3 runs 14 residues. In germline, CDR1 is SGHTA, CDR2 FQGTGA. Whole-study results and caveats: With doses of 0.1 to 3.0 mg/kg, CD4+ and CD8+ blood T cells had undergone clonal expansion by week 6. Among expanded peripheral T cells, antigen specificity went undetermined.

Autoimmune disease history or systemic immunosuppression excluded patients. The receptor was isolated from an adult with an advanced solid tumor such as melanoma, head and neck, liver or kidney cancer. V is TRBV7-3 and J is TRBJ2-3, with D possibly matching TRBD1 (5 bases). Material: CD4+ or CD8+ T cells sorted from blood, obtained in a trial of the OX40 agonist ivuxolimab. This CDR3 is CASRGPLSTDTQYF. CDR3 coding DNA: TGTGCCAGCAGGGGGCCCCTAAGCACAGATACGCAGTATTTT.